This T cell receptor beta chain was identified during a study of blood T cell repertoires in COVID-19. TCRdb keeps only in-frame clones here, not all; method: immunoSEQ multiplex PCR. The top ten hold less than 3.5% of the sample, which has around 320,000 clones, roughly 91% seen once. Looked up from germline, CDR1 is SNHLY and CDR2 is FYNNEI. This CDR3 contains 13 residues. V lost 7 bases, J lost 3 bases, and 12 bases lay in between. Sequencing was performed on PBMCs or T cells enriched from blood (not recorded which). This clonotype was obtained from a woman aged 45-60 years who had been exposed to COVID-19. This chain connects TRBV2 to TRBJ1-2; D possibly corresponds to TRBD1 (5 bases). DNA of the CDR3: TGTGCCAGCAACCATGACAGTTACTATGGCTACACCTTC. Residues: CASNHDSYYGYTF.